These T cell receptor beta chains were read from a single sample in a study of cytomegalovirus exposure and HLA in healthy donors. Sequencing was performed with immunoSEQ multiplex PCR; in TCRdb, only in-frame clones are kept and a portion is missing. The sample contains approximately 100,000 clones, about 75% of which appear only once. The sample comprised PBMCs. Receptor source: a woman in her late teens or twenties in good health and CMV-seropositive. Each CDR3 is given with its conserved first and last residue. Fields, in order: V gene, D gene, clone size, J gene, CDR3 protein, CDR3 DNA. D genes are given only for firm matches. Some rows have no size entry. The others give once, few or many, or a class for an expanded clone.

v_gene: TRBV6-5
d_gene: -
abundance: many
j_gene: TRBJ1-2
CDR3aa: CASNPGGGRYGYTF
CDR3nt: TGTGCCAGCAACCCGGGAGGGGGGCGATATGGCTACACCTTC

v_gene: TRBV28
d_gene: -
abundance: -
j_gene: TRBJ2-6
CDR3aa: CASLGPGGANVLTF
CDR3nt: TGTGCCAGCCTCGGACCGGGAGGGGCCAACGTCCTGACTTTC

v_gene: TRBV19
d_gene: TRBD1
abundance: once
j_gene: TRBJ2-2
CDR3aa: CASIGTGNTGELFF
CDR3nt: TGTGCCAGTATCGGGACAGGGAACACCGGGGAGCTGTTTTTT

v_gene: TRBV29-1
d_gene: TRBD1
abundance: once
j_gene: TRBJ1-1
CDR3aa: CSAGQMNTEAFF
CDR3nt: TGCAGCGCGGGACAGATGAACACTGAAGCTTTCTTT

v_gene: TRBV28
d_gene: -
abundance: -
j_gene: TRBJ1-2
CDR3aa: CASSLATVNYGYTF
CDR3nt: TGTGCCAGCAGTTTAGCGACAGTTAACTATGGCTACACCTTC

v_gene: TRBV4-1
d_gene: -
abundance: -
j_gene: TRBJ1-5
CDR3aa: CASSQATVPPGPQHF
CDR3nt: TGCGCCAGCAGCCAAGCCACAGTTCCACCTGGGCCCCAGCATTTT

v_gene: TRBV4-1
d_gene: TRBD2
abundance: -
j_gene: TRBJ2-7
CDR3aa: CASSVVASGGTYEQYF
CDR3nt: TGCGCCAGCAGCGTAGTCGCTAGCGGGGGGACCTACGAGCAGTACTTC

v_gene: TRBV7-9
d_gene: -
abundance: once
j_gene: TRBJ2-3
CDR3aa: CSSSSTGTSTDTQYF
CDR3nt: TGTTCCAGCAGCTCCACCGGGACTAGCACAGATACGCAGTATTTT

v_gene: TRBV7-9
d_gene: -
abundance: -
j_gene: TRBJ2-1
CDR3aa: CASSRRRDNEQFF
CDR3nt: TGTGCCAGCAGCCGCCGCAGGGACAATGAGCAGTTCTTC

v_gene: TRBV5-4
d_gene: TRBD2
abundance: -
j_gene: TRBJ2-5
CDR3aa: CASSLSGGETQYF
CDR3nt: TGTGCCAGCAGCTTGTCCGGGGGGGAGACCCAGTACTTC

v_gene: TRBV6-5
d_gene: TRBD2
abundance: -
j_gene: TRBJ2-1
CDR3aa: CASSSGTSGSYNEQFF
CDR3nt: TGTGCCAGCAGTTCCGGGACTAGCGGCTCCTACAATGAGCAGTTCTTC

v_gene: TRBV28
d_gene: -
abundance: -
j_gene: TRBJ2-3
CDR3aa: CASAGGSTDTQYF
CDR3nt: TGTGCCAGCGCTGGCGGCAGCACAGATACGCAGTATTTT

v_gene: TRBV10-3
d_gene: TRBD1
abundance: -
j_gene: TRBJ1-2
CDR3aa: CAISETQGSGYTF
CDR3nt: TGTGCCATCAGTGAGACACAGGGGAGCGGCTACACCTTC

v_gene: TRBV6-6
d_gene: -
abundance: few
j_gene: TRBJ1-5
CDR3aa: CASREGIQPQHF
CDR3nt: TGTGCCAGCAGGGAGGGGATTCAGCCCCAGCATTTT

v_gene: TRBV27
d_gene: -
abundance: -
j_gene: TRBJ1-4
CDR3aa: CASKQVLANEKLFF
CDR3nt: TGTGCCAGCAAACAGGTTCTGGCTAATGAAAAACTGTTTTTT

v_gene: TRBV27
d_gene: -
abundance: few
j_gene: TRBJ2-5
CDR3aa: CASGEIREETQYF
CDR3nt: TGTGCCAGCGGGGAAATCAGGGAAGAGACCCAGTACTTC

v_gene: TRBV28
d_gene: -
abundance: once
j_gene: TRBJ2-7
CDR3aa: CASNPREDYEQYF
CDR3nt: TGTGCCAGCAACCCCAGGGAGGACTACGAGCAGTACTTC

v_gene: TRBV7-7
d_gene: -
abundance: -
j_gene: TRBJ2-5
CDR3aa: CASSLGRVYQETQYF
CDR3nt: TGTGCTAGCAGCTTAGGCAGGGTATACCAAGAGACCCAGTACTTC

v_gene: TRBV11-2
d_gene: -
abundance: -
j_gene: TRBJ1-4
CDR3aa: CASSLDWLPGEKLFF
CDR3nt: TGTGCCAGCAGCTTAGATTGGCTCCCAGGGGAAAAACTGTTTTTT

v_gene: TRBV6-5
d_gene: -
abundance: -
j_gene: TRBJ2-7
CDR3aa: CASNKQYF
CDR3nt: TGTGCCAGCAATAAGCAGTACTTC

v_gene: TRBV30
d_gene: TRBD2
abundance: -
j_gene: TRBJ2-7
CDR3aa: CAWSVPLSGRSYEQYF
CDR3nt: TGTGCCTGGAGTGTACCCTTGAGCGGGAGGAGCTACGAGCAGTACTTC

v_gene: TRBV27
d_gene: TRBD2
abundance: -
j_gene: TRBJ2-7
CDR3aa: CASSVAGFHYEQYF
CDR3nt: TGTGCCAGCAGTGTAGCGGGTTTCCACTACGAGCAGTACTTC

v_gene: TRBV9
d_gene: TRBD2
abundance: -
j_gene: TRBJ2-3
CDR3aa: CASSVELAATDTQYF
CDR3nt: TGTGCCAGCAGCGTAGAACTAGCGGCCACAGATACGCAGTATTTT

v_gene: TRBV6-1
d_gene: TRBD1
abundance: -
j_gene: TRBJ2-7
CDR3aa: CASSFSTGTYEQYF
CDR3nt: TGTGCCAGCAGTTTTTCGACAGGGACCTACGAGCAGTACTTC

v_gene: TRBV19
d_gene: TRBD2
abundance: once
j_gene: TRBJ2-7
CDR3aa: CASSPLAGGNEQYF
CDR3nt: TGTGCCAGTAGTCCTCTAGCGGGAGGTAATGAGCAGTACTTC

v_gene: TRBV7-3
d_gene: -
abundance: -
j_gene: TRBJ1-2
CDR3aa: CASSRGGAYGYTF
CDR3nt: TGTGCCAGCAGCCGAGGGGGGGCCTATGGCTACACCTTC

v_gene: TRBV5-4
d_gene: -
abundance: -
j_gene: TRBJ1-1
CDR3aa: CASTSNTEAFF
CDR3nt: TGTGCCAGCACCTCGAACACTGAAGCTTTCTTT

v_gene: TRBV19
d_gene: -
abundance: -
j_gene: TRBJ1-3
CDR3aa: CASSPDRSSGNTIYF
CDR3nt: TGTGCCAGTAGTCCCGACAGGAGCTCTGGAAACACCATATATTTT

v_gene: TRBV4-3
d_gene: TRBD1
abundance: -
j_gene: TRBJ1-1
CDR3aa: CASSQGFGTANTEAFF
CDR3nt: TGCGCCAGCAGCCAAGGCTTTGGGACAGCTAACACTGAAGCTTTCTTT

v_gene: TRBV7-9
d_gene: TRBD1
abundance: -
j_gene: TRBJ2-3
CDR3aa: CASSGDSSDTQYF
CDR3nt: TGTGCCAGCAGCGGGGACAGCTCAGATACGCAGTATTTT

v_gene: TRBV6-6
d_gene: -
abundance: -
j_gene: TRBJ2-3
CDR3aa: CASSYGRADTQYF
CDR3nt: TGTGCCAGCAGTTACGGCAGGGCAGATACGCAGTATTTT

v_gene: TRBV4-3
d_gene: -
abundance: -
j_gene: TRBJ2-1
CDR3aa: CASSQLWTVYNEQFF
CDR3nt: TGCGCCAGCAGCCAACTTTGGACTGTCTACAATGAGCAGTTCTTC

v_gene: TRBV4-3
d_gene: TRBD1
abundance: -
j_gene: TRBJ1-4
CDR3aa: CASSQEKGTGNEKLFF
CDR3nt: TGCGCCAGCAGCCAAGAAAAAGGGACAGGAAATGAAAAACTGTTTTTT

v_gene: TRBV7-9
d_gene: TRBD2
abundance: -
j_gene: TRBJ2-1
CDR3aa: CASSKILAGTYNEQFF
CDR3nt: TGTGCCAGCAGCAAGATTCTAGCGGGAACCTACAATGAGCAGTTCTTC

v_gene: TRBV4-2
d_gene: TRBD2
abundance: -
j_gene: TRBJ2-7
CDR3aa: CASSQELAGVTYEQYF
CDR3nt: TGTGCCAGCAGCCAGGAACTAGCGGGAGTTACCTACGAGCAGTACTTC

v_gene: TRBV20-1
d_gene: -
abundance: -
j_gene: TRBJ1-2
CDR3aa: CSAAPNYGYTF
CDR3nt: TGCAGTGCCGCGCCTAACTATGGCTACACCTTC

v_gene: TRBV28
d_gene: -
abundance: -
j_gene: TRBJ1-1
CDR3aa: CASGRTARRGAFF
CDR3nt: TGTGCCAGCGGTAGGACAGCCCGTCGTGGAGCTTTCTTT

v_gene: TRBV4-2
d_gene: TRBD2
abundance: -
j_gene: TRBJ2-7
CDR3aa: CASSQDWVAGPYEQYF
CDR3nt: TGTGCCAGCAGCCAAGATTGGGTAGCGGGGCCTTACGAGCAGTACTTC

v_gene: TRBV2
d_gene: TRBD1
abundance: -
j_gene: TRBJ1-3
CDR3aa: CASRQGAKENTIYF
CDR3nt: TGTGCCAGCAGACAGGGGGCGAAAGAAAACACCATATATTTT

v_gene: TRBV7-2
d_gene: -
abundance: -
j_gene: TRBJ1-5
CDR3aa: CASSQDSFQPQHF
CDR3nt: TGTGCCAGCAGCCAAGACAGTTTTCAGCCCCAGCATTTT

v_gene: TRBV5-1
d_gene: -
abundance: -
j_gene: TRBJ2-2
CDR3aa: CASSLTGEGWNTGELFF
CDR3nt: TGCGCCAGCAGCTTGACGGGTGAGGGATGGAACACCGGGGAGCTGTTTTTT

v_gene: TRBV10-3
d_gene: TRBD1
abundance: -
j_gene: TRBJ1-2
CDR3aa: CAISDLQGALSGYTF
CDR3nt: TGTGCCATCAGTGACCTGCAGGGGGCCTTAAGTGGCTACACCTTC

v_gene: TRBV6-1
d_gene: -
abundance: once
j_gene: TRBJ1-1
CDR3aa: CASSVQGNTEAFF
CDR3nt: TGTGCCAGCAGTGTGCAGGGGAACACTGAAGCTTTCTTT

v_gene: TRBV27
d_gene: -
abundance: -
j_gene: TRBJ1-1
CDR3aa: CASSLHELTEAFF
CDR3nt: TGTGCCAGCAGTTTGCACGAACTCACTGAAGCTTTCTTT

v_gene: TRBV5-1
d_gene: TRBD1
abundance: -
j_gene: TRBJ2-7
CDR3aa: CASSLTGGYDAQYF
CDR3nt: TGCGCCAGCAGCTTGACAGGGGGCTACGATGCGCAGTACTTC

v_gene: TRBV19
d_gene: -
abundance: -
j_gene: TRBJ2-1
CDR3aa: CASSIPVPYNEQFF
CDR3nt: TGTGCCAGTAGTATCCCAGTCCCCTACAATGAGCAGTTCTTC

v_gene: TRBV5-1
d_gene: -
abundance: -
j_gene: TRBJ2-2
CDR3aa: CASARTGELFF
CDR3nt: TGCGCCAGCGCCCGGACCGGGGAGCTGTTTTTT

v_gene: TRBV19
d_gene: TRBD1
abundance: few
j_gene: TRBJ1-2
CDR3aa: CASKIFQGADGYTF
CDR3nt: TGTGCCAGTAAAATATTTCAGGGGGCGGATGGCTACACCTTC

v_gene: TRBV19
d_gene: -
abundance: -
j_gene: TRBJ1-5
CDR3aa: CASSRGGGDQPQHF
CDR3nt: TGTGCCAGTAGTAGGGGGGGAGGAGATCAGCCCCAGCATTTT

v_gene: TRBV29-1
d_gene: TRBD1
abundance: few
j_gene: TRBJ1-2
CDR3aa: CSVDPGQGSYGYTF
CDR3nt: TGCAGCGTTGACCCTGGACAGGGAAGCTATGGCTACACCTTC

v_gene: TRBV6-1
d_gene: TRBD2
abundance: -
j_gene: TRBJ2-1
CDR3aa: CASSGLADSNEQFF
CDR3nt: TGTGCCAGCAGCGGACTAGCGGACTCGAATGAGCAGTTCTTC

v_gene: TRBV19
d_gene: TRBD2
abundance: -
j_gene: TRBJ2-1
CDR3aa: CASSSMGGNEQFF
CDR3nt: TGTGCCAGTAGTTCCATGGGGGGGAATGAGCAGTTCTTC

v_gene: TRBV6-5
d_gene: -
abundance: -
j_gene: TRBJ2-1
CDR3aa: CASTPPGVGHEQFF
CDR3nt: TGTGCCAGCACCCCCCCGGGAGTCGGGCATGAGCAGTTCTTC

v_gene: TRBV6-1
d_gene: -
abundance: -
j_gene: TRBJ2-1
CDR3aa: CASSDGSGYNEQFF
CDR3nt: TGTGCCAGCAGTGACGGGTCTGGCTACAATGAGCAGTTCTTC

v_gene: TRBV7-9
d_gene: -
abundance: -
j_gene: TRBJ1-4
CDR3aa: CASTPRGFNEKLFF
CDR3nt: TGTGCCAGCACGCCAAGGGGCTTTAATGAAAAACTGTTTTTT